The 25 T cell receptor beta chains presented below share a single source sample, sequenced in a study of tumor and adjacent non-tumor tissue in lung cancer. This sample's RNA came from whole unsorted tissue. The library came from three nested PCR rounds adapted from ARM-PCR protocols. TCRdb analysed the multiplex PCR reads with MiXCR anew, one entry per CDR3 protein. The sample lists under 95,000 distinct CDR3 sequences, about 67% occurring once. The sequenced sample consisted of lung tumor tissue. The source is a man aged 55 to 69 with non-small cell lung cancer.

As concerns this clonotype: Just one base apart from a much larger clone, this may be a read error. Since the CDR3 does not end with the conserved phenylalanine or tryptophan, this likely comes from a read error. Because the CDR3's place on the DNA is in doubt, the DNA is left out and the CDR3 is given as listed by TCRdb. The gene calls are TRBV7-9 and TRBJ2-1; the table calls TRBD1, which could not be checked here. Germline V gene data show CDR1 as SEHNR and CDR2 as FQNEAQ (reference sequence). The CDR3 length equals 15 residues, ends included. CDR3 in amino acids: CASSSQGVPPALGFL.

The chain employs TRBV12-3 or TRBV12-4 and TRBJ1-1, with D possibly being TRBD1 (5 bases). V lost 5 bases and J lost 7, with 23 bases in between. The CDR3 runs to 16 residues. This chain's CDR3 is CASSTNQRGKTIEAFF. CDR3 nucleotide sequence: TGTGCCAGCAGTACCAATCAACGGGGGAAAACCATTGAAGCTTTCTTT.

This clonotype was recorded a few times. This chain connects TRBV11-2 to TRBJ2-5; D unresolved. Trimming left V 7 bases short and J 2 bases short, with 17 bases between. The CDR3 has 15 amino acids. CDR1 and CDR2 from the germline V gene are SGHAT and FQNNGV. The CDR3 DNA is TGTGCCAGCACCCTCCAAGGTGGAACACAAGAGACCCAGTACTTC. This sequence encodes CASTLQGGTQETQYF.

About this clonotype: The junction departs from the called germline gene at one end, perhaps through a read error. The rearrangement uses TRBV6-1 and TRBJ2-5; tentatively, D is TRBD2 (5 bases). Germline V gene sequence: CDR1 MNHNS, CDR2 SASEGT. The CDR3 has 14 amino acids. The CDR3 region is CARAGTAYGETQYF. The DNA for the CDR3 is TGTGCCAGGGCCGGAACAGCCTACGGGGAGACCCAGTATTTC.

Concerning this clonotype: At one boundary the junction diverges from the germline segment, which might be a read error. This chain's CDR3 is CASSQNSGEQFF. The CDR3 coding sequence is TGTGCAAGCAGTCAGAATAGCGGTGAGCAGTTCTTC. The genes are TRBV6-5 and TRBJ2-1; tentatively, D is TRBD2 (6 bases). The CDR3 loop spans 12 amino acids. Germline CDR1 MNHEY, CDR2 SVGAGI.

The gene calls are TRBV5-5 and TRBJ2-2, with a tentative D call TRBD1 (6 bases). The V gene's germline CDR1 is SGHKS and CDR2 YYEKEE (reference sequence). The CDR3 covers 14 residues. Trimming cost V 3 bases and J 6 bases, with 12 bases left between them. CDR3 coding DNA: TGTGCCAGCAGCTACCTTACAGGGCCCGGGGAGCTGTTTTTT. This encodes CASSYLTGPGELFF.

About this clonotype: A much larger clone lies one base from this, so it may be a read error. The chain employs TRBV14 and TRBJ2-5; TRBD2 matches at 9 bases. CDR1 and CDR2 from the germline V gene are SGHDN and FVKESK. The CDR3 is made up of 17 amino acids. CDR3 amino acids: CASSEERTSVPQETQYF. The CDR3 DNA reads TGTGCCAGCAGCGAAGAGAGGACTAGCGTTCCCCAAGAGACCCAGTACTTC. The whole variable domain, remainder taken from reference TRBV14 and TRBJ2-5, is EAGVTQFPSHSVIEKGQTVTLRCDPISGHDNLYWYRRVMGKEIKFLLHFVKESKQDESGMPNNRFLAERTGGTYSTLKVQPAELEDSGVYFCASSEERTSVPQETQYFGPGTRLLVL.

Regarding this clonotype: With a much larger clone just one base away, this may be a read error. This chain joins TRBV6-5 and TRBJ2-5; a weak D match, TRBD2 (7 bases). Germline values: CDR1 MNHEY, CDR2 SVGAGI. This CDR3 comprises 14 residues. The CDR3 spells CTSSYGGRQETQYF. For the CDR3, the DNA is TGTACCAGCAGTTACGGGGGGCGCCAAGAGACCCAGTACTTC.

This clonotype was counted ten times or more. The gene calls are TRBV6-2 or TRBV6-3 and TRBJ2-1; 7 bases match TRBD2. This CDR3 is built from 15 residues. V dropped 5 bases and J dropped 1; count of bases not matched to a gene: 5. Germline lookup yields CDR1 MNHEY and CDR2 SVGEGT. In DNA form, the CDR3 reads TGTGCCAGCAGTGAAGTAGCGGGTTCCTACAATGAGCAGTTCTTC. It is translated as CASSEVAGSYNEQFF.

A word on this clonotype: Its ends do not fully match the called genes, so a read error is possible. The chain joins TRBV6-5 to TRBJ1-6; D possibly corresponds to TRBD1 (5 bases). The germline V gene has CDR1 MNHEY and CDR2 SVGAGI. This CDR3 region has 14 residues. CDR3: CATRDSAYNSPLHF. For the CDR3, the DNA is TGTGCCACCCGGGACTCGGCCTATAATTCACCCCTCCATTTT.

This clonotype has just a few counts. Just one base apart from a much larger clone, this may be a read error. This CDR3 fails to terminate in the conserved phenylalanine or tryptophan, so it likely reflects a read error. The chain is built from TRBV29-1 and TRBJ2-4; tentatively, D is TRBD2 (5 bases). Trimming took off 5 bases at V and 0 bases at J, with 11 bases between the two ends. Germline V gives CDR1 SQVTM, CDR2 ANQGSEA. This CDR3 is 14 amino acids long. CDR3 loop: CSVSAGVAKNIQYS. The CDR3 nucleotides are TGCAGCGTTAGCGCGGGCGTAGCCAAAAACATTCAGTACTCC.

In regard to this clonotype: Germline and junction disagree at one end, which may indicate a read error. Here the CDR3 reads CSFQDTSEAFF. The CDR3 coding sequence is TGCAGCTTTCAGGATACCAGTGAAGCTTTCTTC. The chain combines TRBV29-1 with TRBJ1-1; D call uncertain. Looked up from germline, CDR1 is SQVTM and CDR2 is ANQGSEA. The CDR3 extends over 11 amino acids. The variable domain in full, with the rest retrieved from reference TRBV29-1 and TRBJ1-1, is SAVISQKPSRDICQRGTSLTIQCQVDSQVTMMFWYRQQPGQSLTLIATANQGSEATYESGFVIDKFPISRPNLTFSTLTVSNMSPEDSSIYLCSFQDTSEAFFGQGTRLTVV.

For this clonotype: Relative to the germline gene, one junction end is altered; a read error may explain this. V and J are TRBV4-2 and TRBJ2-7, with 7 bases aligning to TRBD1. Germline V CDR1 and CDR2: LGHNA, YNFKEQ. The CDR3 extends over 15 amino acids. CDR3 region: CVSSQGADRVDEQYF. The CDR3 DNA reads TGTGTCAGCAGCCAAGGTGCAGACAGGGTCGATGAGCAGTACTTC.

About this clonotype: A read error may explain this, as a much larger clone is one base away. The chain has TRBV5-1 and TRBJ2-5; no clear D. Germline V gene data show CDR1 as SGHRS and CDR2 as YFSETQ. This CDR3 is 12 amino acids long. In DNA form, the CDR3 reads TGCGCCAGCTGCTTGGCTGGGGAGACCCAGTACTTC. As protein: CASCLAGETQYF.

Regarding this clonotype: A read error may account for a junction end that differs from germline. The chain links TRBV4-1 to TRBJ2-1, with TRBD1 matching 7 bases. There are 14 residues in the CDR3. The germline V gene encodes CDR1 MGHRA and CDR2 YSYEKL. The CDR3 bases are TGCGCCAGCAGCCTGCCGGGACAGAGCAATGAACAGTTCTTC. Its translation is CASSLPGQSNEQFF.

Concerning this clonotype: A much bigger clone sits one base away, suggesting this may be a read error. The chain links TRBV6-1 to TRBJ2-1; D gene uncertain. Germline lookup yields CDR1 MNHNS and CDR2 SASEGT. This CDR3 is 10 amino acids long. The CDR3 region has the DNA TGTGCCAGCAGCTTGATTGAGCAGTCCTTC. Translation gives CASSLIEQSF.

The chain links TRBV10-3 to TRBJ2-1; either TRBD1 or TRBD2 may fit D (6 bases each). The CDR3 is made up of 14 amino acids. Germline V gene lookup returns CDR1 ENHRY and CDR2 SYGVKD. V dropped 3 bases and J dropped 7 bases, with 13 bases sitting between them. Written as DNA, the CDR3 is TGTGCCATCAGTGACGGGGGCCGGTGGAATGAGCAGTTCTTC. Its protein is CAISDGGRWNEQFF.

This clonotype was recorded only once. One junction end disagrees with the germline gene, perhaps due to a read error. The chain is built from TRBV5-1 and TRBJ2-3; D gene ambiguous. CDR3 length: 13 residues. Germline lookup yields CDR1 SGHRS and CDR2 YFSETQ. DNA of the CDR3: TGCGCCAGAAGCTCGGACGCGACCGATTCGCAGTATTTT. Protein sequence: CARSSDATDSQYF. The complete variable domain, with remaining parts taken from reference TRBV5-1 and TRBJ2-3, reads KAGVTQTPRYLIKTRGQQVTLSCSPISGHRSVSWYQQTPGQGLQFLFEYFSETQRNKGNFPGRFSGRQFSNSRSEMNVSTLELGDSALYLCARSSDATDSQYFGPGTRLTVL.

CDR3 DNA: TGTGCCAGCAGCCTCATGACAGTATCAGCGAATTCACCCCTCCACTTT. Its protein is CASSLMTVSANSPLHF. The chain has TRBV11-3 and TRBJ1-6, with D possibly being TRBD1 (5 bases). The CDR3 has 16 amino acids. Germline CDR1 reads SGHNT; CDR2 reads YENEEA. V dropped 5 bases and J dropped 7 bases, with 18 bases sitting between them.

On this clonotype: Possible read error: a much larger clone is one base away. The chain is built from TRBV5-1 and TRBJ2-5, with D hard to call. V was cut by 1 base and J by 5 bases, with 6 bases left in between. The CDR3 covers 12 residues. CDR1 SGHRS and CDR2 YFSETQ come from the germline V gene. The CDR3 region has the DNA TGCGCCAGCAGCTTGTCTGGGGAGACCCAGTACTTC. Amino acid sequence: CASSLSGETQYF.

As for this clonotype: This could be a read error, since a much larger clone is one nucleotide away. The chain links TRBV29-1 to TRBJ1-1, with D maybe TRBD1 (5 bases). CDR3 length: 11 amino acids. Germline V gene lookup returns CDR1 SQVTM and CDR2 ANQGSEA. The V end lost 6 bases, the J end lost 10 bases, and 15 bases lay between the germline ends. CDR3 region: CSVHDGGGAFF. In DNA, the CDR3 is TGCAGCGTGCACGATGGGGGGGGAGCTTTCTTT.

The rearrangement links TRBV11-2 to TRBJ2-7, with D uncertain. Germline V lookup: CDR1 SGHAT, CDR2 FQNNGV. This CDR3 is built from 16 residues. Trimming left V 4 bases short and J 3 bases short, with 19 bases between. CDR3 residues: CASSSPRGIFFYEQYF. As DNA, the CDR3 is TGTGCCAGCAGCTCCCCCCGTGGGATCTTCTTCTACGAGCAGTACTTC.

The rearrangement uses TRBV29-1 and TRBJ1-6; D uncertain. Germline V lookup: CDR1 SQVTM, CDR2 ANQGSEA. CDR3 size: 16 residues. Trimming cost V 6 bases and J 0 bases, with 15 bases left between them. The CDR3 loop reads CSVKGNKSSYNSPLHF. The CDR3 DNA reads TGCAGCGTAAAAGGTAACAAGAGCTCCTATAATTCACCCCTCCACTTT.

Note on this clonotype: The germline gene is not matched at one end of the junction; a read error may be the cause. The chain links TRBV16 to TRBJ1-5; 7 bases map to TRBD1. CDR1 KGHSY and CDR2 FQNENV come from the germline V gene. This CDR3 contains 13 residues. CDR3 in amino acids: CTSTRQGGLPQHF. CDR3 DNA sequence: TGTACCAGCACCCGACAGGGCGGTCTGCCCCAGCATTTT.

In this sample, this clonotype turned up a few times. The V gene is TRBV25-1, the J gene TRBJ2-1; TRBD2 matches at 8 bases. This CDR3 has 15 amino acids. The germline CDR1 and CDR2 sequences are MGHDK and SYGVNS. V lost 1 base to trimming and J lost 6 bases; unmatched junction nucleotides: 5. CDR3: CASSELAGGSNEQFF. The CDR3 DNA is TGTGCCAGCAGTGAATTGGCGGGGGGCAGCAATGAGCAGTTCTTC.